This T cell receptor (beta chain) was sequenced for a study of Graves' ophthalmopathy and Graves' hyperthyroidism. Other autoimmune diseases, uncontrolled infections, pregnancy or lactation led to the exclusion of patients. The diagnosis was founded upon clinical symptoms, serum thyroxine, TRAb, thyroid ultrasound and orbital computed tomography. A volume of 8 to 10 ml of fresh peripheral blood supplied the PBMCs. TCR beta CDR3 amplification used RNA transcripts. Amplification began with first-round RT-PCR using HTBI primers, then second-round multiplex PCR was performed. A single record per CDR3 protein comes from TCRdb applying MiXCR to the multiplex PCR reads. The table records 150,000 or so distinct CDR3 sequences, 39% of them present only once. This clonotype was seen more than once but under ten times. Antigen: not known. Study-level findings and limits: Progression of ophthalmopathy was predicted by the model with roughly 65% sensitivity and 72.22% specificity.

This CDR3 contains 16 residues. Per germline, CDR1 SEHNR and CDR2 FQNEAQ (reference sequence). With 1 base clipped from V and 5 bases from J, the junction kept 6 bases outside the gene matches. Specimen: peripheral blood. The clonotype was recovered from a young man with Graves' ophthalmopathy. This chain joins TRBV7-9 and TRBJ2-5, with 11 positions matching TRBD2. In DNA, the CDR3 is TGTGCCAGCAGCTTAGGACTAGCGGGAAGGTGGGAGACCCAGTACTTC. This encodes CASSLGLAGRWETQYF. Combining the CDR3 with reference TRBV7-9 and TRBJ2-5 gives the whole variable domain DTGVSQNPRHKITKRGQNVTFRCDPISEHNRLYWYRQTLGQGPEFLTYFQNEAQLEKSRLLSDRFSAERPKGSFSTLEIQRTEQGDSAMYLCASSLGLAGRWETQYFGPGTRLLVL.